This entry lists 6 T cell receptor beta chains sequenced from one sample in a study of shared clonotypes between healthy human individuals. The protocol was immunoSEQ multiplex PCR, while the TCRdb copy is restricted to in-frame clones and leaves out a portion. This sample carries about 2.2 million clones, just over 90% of them seen once, and the ten largest clones take around 1.7%. CD45RO-negative, CCR7-selected cells formed the naive CD8 fraction, which excluded terminally differentiated effector memory CD45RA+ cells. The sample consisted of naive CD8+ T cells from PBMCs. Receptor source: a man aged 18 to 29 in good health. Some clones in this sample may be carry-over from other donors' samples.

This clone appeared once. The V call is TRBV9, the J call TRBJ2-7, with 8 bases matching TRBD1. The CDR3 covers 13 residues. From germline, CDR1 is SGDLS and CDR2 YYNGEE. Trimming took 0 bases from V and 6 from J; bases not matched to a gene: 2. The CDR3 is CASSVATGAEQYF. DNA of the CDR3: TGTGCCAGCAGCGTAGCGACAGGGGCCGAGCAGTACTTC.

The chain has TRBV4-2 and TRBJ1-2; the D gene is possibly TRBD1 (5 bases). V lost 0 bases to trimming and J lost 4 bases, with 15 bases between them. The CDR3 totals 16 residues. Germline CDR1 LGHNA, CDR2 YNFKEQ. The CDR3 nucleotides are TGTGCCAGCAGCCAAGATCGAGGGGCCCGTTCCTATGGCTACACCTTC. Protein: CASSQDRGARSYGYTF.

This clone was picked up one time. The chain combines TRBV27 with TRBJ1-1, with 11 nucleotides matching TRBD1. Germline trimming cut 6 bases from V and 5 bases from J; bases unmatched to any gene: 11. CDR3 length: 16 amino acids. CDR1 and CDR2 from the germline V gene are MNHEY and SMNVEV (reference sequence). CDR3: CASSPLGTGGGTEAFF. Here the CDR3 DNA reads TGTGCCAGCAGCCCGCTGGGGACAGGGGGAGGTACTGAAGCTTTCTTT.

The rearrangement joins TRBV20-1 to TRBJ2-1; D remains ambiguous. The V gene lost 7 bases and the J gene lost 8 bases, with 12 bases spanning the gap. Germline loops: CDR1 DFQATT, CDR2 SNEGSKA (reference sequence). The CDR3 is 11 residues long. CDR3 amino acids: CSVEERYEQFF. Here the CDR3 DNA reads TGCAGTGTCGAAGAAAGGTATGAGCAGTTCTTC.

This chain uses TRBV9 with TRBJ1-1; no definite D call. Trimming shortened V by 0 bases and J by 7 bases, and 10 bases separated the two germline ends. There are 13 residues in the CDR3. The germline CDR1 and CDR2 sequences are SGDLS and YYNGEE. The CDR3 is CASSVGWRDEAFF. The CDR3 bases are TGTGCCAGCAGCGTAGGGTGGAGAGATGAAGCTTTCTTT. Based on the CDR3 plus reference TRBV9 and TRBJ1-1, the full variable domain is DSGVTQTPKHLITATGQRVTLRCSPRSGDLSVYWYQQSLDQGLQFLIQYYNGEERAKGNILERFSAQQFPDLHSELNLSSLELGDSALYFCASSVGWRDEAFFGQGTRLTVV.

V and J are TRBV7-3 and TRBJ2-5; the match to TRBD2 covers 8 bases. CDR1 is SGHTA, CDR2 FQGTGA, per germline. V gave up 5 bases and J gave up 3 bases; unmatched junction bases: 11. This CDR3 has 16 amino acids. CDR3 nucleotide sequence: TGTGCCAGCAGCCCTCAAAAGACTAGCGCGGAAGAGACCCAGTACTTC. This gives the protein CASSPQKTSAEETQYF.